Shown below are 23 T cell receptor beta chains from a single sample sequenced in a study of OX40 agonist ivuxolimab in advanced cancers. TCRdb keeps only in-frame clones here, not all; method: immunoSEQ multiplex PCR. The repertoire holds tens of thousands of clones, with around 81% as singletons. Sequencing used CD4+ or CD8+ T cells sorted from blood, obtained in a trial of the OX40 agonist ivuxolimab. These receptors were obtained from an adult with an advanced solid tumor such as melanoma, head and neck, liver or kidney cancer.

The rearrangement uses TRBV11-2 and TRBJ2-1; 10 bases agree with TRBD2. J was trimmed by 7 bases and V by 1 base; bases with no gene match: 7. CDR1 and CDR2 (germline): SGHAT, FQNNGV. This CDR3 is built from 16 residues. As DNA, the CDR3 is TGTGCCAGCAGCTTAGGGTCTAGCGGGGGTGAAAATGAGCAGTTCTTC. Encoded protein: CASSLGSSGGENEQFF.

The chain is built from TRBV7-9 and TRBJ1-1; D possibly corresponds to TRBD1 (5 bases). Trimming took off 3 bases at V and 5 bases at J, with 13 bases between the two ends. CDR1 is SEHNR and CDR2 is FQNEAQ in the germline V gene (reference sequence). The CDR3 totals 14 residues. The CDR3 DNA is TGTGCCAGCAGCTTCGCCGGTCCAGGGACTGAAGCTTTCTTT. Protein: CASSFAGPGTEAFF.

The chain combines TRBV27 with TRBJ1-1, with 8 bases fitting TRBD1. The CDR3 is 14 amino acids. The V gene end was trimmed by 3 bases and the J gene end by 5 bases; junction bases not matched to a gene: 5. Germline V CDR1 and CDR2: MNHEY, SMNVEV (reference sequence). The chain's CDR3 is CASSFTGGMTEAFF. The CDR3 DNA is TGTGCCAGCAGTTTTACAGGGGGTATGACTGAAGCTTTCTTT.

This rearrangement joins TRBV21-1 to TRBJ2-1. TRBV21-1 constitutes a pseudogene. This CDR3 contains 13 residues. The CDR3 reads CASSSGRAAQQFF. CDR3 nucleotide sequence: TGTGCCAGCAGCTCCGGTAGGGCAGCCCAGCAGTTCTTC.

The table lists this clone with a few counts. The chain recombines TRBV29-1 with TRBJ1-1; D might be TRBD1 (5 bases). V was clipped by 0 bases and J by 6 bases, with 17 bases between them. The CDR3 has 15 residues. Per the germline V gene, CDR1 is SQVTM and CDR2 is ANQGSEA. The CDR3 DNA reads TGCAGCGTTGAAGATTCCGCCCGGGACCCACCTGAAGCTTTCTTT. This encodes CSVEDSARDPPEAFF.

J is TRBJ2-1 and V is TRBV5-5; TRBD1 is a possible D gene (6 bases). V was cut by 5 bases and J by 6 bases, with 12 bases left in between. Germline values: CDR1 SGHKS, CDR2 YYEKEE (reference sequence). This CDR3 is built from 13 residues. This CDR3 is CASSGTGTNEQFF. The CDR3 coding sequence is TGTGCCAGCAGTGGCACAGGGACCAATGAGCAGTTCTTC.

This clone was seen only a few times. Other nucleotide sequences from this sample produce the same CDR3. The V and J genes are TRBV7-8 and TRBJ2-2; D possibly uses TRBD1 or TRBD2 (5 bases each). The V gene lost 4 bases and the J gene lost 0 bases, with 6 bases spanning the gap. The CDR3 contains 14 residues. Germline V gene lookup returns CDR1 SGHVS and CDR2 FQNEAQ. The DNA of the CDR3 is TGTGCCAGCAGCTCGGGACCGAACACCGGGGAGCTGTTTTTT. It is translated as CASSSGPNTGELFF.

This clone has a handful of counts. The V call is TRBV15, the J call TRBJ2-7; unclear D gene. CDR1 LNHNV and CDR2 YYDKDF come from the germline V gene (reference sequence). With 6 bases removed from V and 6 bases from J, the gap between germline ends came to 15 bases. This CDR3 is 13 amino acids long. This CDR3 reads CATSSSGSTEQYF. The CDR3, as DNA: TGTGCCACCAGTTCCTCGGGTTCCACCGAGCAGTACTTC.

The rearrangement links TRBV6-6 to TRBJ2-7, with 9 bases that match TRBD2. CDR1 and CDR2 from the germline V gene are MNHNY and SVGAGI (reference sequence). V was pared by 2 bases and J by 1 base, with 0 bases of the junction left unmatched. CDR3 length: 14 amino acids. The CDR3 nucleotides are TGTGCCAGCAGTTACGCGGGGGGGTCCTACGAGCAGTACTTC. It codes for CASSYAGGSYEQYF.

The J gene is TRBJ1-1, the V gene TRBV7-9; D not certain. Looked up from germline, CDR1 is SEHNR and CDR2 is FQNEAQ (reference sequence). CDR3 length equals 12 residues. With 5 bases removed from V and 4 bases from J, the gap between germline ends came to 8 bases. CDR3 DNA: TGTGCCAGCAGCGGTCTCCCCACTGAAGCTTTCTTT. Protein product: CASSGLPTEAFF.

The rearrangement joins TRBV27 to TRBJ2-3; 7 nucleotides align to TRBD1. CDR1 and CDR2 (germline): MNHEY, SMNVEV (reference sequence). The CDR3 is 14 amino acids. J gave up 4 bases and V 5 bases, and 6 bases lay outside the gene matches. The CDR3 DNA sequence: TGTGCCAGCAGTCCAATAGGGGGCGCAGATACGCAGTATTTT. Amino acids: CASSPIGGADTQYF.

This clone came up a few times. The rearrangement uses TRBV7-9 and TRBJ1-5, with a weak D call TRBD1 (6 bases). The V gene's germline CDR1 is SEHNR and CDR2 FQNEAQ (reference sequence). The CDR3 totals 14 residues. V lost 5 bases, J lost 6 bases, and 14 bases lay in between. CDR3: CASSLGGEGQPQHF. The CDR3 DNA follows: TGTGCCAGCAGCCTAGGGGGAGAAGGTCAGCCCCAGCATTTT.

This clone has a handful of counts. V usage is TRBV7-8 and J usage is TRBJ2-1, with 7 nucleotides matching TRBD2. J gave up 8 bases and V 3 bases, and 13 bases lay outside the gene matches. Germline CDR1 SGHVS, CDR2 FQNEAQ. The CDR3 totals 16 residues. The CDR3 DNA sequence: TGTGCCAGCAGCTTCCAGCGGGGAAAGGAGCCCCATGAGCAGTTCTTC. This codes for CASSFQRGKEPHEQFF. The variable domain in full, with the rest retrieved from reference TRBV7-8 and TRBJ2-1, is GAGVSQSPRYKVAKRGQDVALRCDPISGHVSLFWYQQALGQGPEFLTYFQNEAQLDKSGLPSDRFFAERPEGSVSTLKIQRTQQEDSAVYLCASSFQRGKEPHEQFFGPGTRLTVL.

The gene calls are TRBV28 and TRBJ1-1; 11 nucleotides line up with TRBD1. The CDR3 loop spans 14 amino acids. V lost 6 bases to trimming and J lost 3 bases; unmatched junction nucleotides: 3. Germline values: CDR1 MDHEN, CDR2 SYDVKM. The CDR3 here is CASSGQGAYTEAFF. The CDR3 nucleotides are TGTGCCAGCAGCGGACAGGGGGCTTACACTGAAGCTTTCTTT.

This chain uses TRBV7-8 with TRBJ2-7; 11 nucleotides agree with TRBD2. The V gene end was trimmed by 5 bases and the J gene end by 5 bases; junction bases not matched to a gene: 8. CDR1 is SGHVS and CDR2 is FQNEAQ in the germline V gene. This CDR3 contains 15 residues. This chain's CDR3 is CASSLLAGGPNEQYF. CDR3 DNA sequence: TGTGCCAGCAGCCTTCTAGCGGGAGGTCCCAACGAGCAGTACTTC. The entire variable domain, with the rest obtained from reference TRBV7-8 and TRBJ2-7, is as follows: GAGVSQSPRYKVAKRGQDVALRCDPISGHVSLFWYQQALGQGPEFLTYFQNEAQLDKSGLPSDRFFAERPEGSVSTLKIQRTQQEDSAVYLCASSLLAGGPNEQYFGPGTRLTVT.

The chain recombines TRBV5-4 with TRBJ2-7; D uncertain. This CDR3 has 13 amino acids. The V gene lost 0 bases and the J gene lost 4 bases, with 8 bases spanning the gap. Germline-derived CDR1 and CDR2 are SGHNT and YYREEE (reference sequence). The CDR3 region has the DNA TGTGCCAGCAGCTTGGATCGGGTTTACGAGCAGTACTTC. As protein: CASSLDRVYEQYF. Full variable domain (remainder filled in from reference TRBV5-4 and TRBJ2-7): ETGVTQSPTHLIKTRGQQVTLRCSSQSGHNTVSWYQQALGQGPQFIFQYYREEENGRGNFPPRFSGLQFPNYSSELNVNALELDDSALYLCASSLDRVYEQYFGPGTRLTVT.

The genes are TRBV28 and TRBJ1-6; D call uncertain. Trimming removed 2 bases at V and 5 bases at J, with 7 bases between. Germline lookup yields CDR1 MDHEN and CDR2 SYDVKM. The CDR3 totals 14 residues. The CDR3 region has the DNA TGTGCCAGCAGTTTAGTCAGCCATAATTCACCCCTCCACTTT. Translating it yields CASSLVSHNSPLHF.

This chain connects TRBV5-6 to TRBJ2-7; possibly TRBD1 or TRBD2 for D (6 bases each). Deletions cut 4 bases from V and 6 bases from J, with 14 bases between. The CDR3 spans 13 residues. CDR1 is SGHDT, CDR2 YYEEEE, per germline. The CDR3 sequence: CASSTEGGGEQYF. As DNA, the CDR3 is TGTGCCAGCAGCACCGAGGGGGGTGGCGAGCAGTACTTC.

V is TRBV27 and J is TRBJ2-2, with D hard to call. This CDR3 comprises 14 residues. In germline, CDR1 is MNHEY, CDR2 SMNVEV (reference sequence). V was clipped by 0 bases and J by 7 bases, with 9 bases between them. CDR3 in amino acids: CASSLSTIGGELFF. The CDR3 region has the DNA TGTGCCAGCAGTTTATCTACTATCGGCGGGGAGCTGTTTTTT.

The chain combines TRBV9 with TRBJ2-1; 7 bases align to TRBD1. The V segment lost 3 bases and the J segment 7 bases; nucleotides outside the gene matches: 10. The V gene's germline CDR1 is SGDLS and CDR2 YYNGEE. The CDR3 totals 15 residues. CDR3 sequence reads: CASSETGFGNNEQFF. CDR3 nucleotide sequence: TGTGCCAGCAGCGAGACAGGGTTTGGGAATAATGAGCAGTTCTTC.

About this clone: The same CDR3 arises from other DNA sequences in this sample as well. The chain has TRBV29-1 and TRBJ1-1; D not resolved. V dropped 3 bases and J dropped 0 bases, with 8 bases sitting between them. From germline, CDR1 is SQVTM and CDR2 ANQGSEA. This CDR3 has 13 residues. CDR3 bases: TGCAGCGTTGACGGGAACATGAACACTGAAGCTTTCTTT. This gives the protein CSVDGNMNTEAFF.

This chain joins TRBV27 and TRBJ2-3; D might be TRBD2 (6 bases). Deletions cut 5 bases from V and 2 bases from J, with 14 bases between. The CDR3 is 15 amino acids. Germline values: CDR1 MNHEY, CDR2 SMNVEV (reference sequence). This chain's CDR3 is CASSPAGGVTDTQYF. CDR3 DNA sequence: TGTGCCAGCAGTCCCGCCGGGGGTGTCACAGATACGCAGTATTTT.

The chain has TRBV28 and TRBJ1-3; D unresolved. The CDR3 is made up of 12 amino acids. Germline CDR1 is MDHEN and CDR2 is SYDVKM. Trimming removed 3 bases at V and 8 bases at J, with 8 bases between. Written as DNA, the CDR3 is TGTGCCAGCAGTTTTTCACGGGACACCATATATTTT. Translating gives CASSFSRDTIYF.